This TCR beta chain was captured by sequencing in a study of blood T cell repertoires in COVID-19. Across the whole study: The analysed material was cDNA or gDNA that came from T cells, B-cell-depleted T cells, or PBMCs.

How the authors handled the data: Estimated nucleated cell counts came from reference gene primer amplification. The assay was immunoSEQ multiplex PCR, and TCRdb's table has in-frame clones only and misses some. The D gene and trimming were derived from the DNA, and the V and J assignments and clone size from that table. The sample carries about 59,000 clones, over 70% recorded once. Germline trimming cut 6 bases from V and 3 bases from J; bases unmatched to any gene: 5. The germline gives CDR1 SGHNT, CDR2 YENEEA. CDR3 length: 14 amino acids. Sequencing input: peripheral blood. The gene calls are TRBV11-3 and TRBJ2-3; 8 positions match TRBD2. The sequence was collected from a woman between 50 and 59 years old with active or convalescent COVID-19. CDR3 sequence: CASSPGLVTDTQYF. The CDR3 nucleotides are TGTGCCAGCAGTCCGGGACTAGTGACAGATACGCAGTATTTT.